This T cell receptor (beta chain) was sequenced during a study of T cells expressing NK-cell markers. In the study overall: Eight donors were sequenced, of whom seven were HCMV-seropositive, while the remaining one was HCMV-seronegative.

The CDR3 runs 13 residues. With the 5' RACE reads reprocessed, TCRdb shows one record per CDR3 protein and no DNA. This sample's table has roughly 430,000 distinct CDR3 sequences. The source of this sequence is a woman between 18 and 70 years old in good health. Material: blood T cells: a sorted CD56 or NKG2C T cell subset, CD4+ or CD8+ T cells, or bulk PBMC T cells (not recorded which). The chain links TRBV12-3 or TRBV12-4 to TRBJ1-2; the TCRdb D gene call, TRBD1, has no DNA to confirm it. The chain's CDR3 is CASRPGQSYGYTF.